Shown below are 14 T cell receptor beta chains from a single sample sequenced in a study of long-term antiretroviral therapy in people with HIV. At survey level, the immunoSEQ assay was run in its v3.0 version. Clones were sequenced by immunoSEQ multiplex PCR, and TCRdb holds only the in-frame ones, with some missing. This table holds more than 20,000 clones, around 87% found once. The sequencing used unsorted PBMCs, collected 1.9 years after starting antiretroviral therapy. All receptors come from a woman in her thirties with HIV.

The V and J genes are TRBV4-1 and TRBJ1-6; D remains unclear. CDR1 is MGHRA and CDR2 is YSYEKL in the germline V gene. The CDR3 consists of 17 residues. The ends were cut back, 0 bases at V and 0 bases at J, with 9 bases in the middle. CDR3 DNA: TGCGCCAGCAGCCAAGATAGGGCAGCCTCCTATAATTCACCCCTCCACTTT. It yields the protein CASSQDRAASYNSPLHF.

V is TRBV2 and J is TRBJ1-5; D is undetermined. The germline V gene encodes CDR1 SNHLY and CDR2 FYNNEI. V lost 4 bases and J lost 4, with 8 bases in between. This CDR3 has 13 amino acids. The CDR3 DNA sequence: TGTGCCAGCAGTGTGCAGGCGAATCAGCCCCAGCATTTT. This codes for CASSVQANQPQHF. The complete variable domain, with remaining parts taken from reference TRBV2 and TRBJ1-5, reads EPEVTQTPSHQVTQMGQEVILRCVPISNHLYFYWYRQILGQKVEFLVSFYNNEISEKSEIFDDQFSVERPDGSNFTLKIRSTKLEDSAMYFCASSVQANQPQHFGDGTRLSIL.

The V call is TRBV10-3, the J call TRBJ2-7; D remains ambiguous. The V gene's germline CDR1 is ENHRY and CDR2 SYGVKD. The CDR3 sequence is 13 residues long. V was clipped by 0 bases and J by 4 bases, with 7 bases between them. This CDR3 reads CAISESQSYEQYF. For the CDR3, the DNA is TGTGCCATCAGTGAGTCACAATCTTACGAGCAGTACTTC.

This clone has only a few counts. V usage is TRBV4-1 and J usage is TRBJ1-1; D unclear. Germline CDR1 MGHRA, CDR2 YSYEKL. V dropped 0 bases and J dropped 0 bases, with 2 bases sitting between them. CDR3 length equals 13 residues. The CDR3 nucleotides are TGCGCCAGCAGCCAAGACCTGAACACTGAAGCTTTCTTT. Its protein product is CASSQDLNTEAFF.

This rearrangement joins TRBV6-1 to TRBJ1-2, with D uncertain. CDR1 and CDR2 from the germline V gene are MNHNS and SASEGT. The CDR3 is made up of 13 amino acids. V was pared by 1 base and J by 0 bases, with 3 bases between. For the CDR3, the DNA is TGTGCCAGCAGTGAAGATGCTAACTATGGCTACACCTTC. Residues: CASSEDANYGYTF.

CDR3 sequence reads: CSVGTGGLGDGYTF. The CDR3, as DNA: TGCAGCGTTGGGACAGGGGGTCTGGGGGACGGCTACACCTTC. The chain carries TRBV29-1 and TRBJ1-2; 10 bases agree with TRBD1. The CDR3 runs to 14 residues. Germline trimming cut 4 bases from V and 8 bases from J; bases unmatched to any gene: 10. The germline gives CDR1 SQVTM, CDR2 ANQGSEA.

J is TRBJ1-1 and V is TRBV6-1, with D unresolved. The ends were cut back, 9 bases at V and 5 bases at J, with 19 bases in the middle. This CDR3 contains 14 residues. Germline V gene lookup returns CDR1 MNHNS and CDR2 SASEGT. The CDR3 coding sequence is TGTGCCAGTCACTCCCCTCGAGGGCTAACTGAAGCTTTCTTT. Amino acids: CASHSPRGLTEAFF.

The V gene is TRBV4-1, the J gene TRBJ2-5, with TRBD1 as a possible D gene (5 bases). CDR1 and CDR2 from the germline V gene are MGHRA and YSYEKL. Trimming took 4 bases from V and 2 from J, leaving 11 bases between them. This CDR3 comprises 14 residues. The CDR3 bases are TGCGCCAGCAGCCGCCTGGGGCAGCAAGAGACCCAGTACTTC. It translates to CASSRLGQQETQYF.

The rearrangement links TRBV5-6 to TRBJ2-7; D is perhaps TRBD2 (6 bases). This CDR3 is built from 16 residues. The V end was cut by 4 bases, the J end by 0 bases, with 17 bases between. Germline CDR1 SGHDT, CDR2 YYEEEE. Written as DNA, the CDR3 is TGTGCCAGCAGCCCGGGGGTAAGTGGGGCCTCCTACGAGCAGTACGTC. This gives the protein CASSPGVSGASYEQYV.

DNA for the CDR3: TGTGCCATCAGTGAACGACAGGCCCCGTGGGCCCAGCATTTT. This encodes CAISERQAPWAQHF. The chain employs TRBV10-3 and TRBJ1-5; D perhaps matches TRBD1 (6 bases). Trimming removed 3 bases from V and 11 bases from J, with 17 bases in between. Germline CDR1 and CDR2: ENHRY and SYGVKD. This CDR3 region has 14 residues.

The chain is built from TRBV6-5 and TRBJ1-1; unclear D gene. The V gene's germline CDR1 is MNHEY and CDR2 SVGAGI. V lost 2 bases and J lost 4, with 11 bases in between. The CDR3 is 14 residues long. The CDR3 protein is CASSYGPSGTEAFF. CDR3 in DNA: TGTGCCAGCAGTTACGGGCCAAGCGGCACTGAAGCTTTCTTT.

The chain uses TRBV5-6 and TRBJ1-1, with D possibly matching TRBD1 (5 bases). V lost 7 bases to trimming and J lost 10 bases, with 26 bases between them. CDR1 SGHDT and CDR2 YYEEEE come from the germline V gene. CDR3 length equals 15 residues. Here the CDR3 DNA reads TGTGCCAGCGCAAAGGGGCAGACTAAAACACTGGCAGCTTTCTTT. It translates to CASAKGQTKTLAAFF.

The V gene is TRBV30, the J gene TRBJ1-4; TRBD1 agrees at 10 bases. After removal of 0 bases from V and 7 bases from J, the junction contained 5 bases not matched to a gene. Germline V gives CDR1 GTSNPN, CDR2 SVGIG (reference sequence). The CDR3 is 15 amino acids. CDR3 sequence reads: CAWSVRDRGIEKLFF. In DNA, the CDR3 is TGTGCCTGGAGTGTCCGGGACAGGGGCATTGAAAAACTGTTTTTT.

This clone came up once. The V gene is TRBV6-5, the J gene TRBJ2-5, with D tentatively TRBD1 or TRBD2 (5 bases each). The V gene's germline CDR1 is MNHEY and CDR2 SVGAGI. The V end lost 0 bases, the J end lost 9 bases, and 5 bases lay between the germline ends. This CDR3 is built from 11 residues. The CDR3 DNA reads TGTGCCAGCAGTTACTCGGGGGCCCAGTACTTC. Encoded protein: CASSYSGAQYF.